This TCR beta chain was obtained from a study of T cell changes during pregnancy in multiple sclerosis. CDR3 length equals 14 residues. Germline assignment: CDR1 MNHNS and CDR2 SASEGT. Trimming removed 8 bases from V and 6 bases from J, with 16 bases in between. Sequenced by immunoSEQ multiplex PCR; TCRdb stores in-frame clones only, minus some. The repertoire has 30,000 to 40,000 clones, 75% to 95% of them found once; the top ten carry 0.35% to 0.45%. The V and J genes are TRBV6-1 and TRBJ2-2; D perhaps matches TRBD2 (6 bases). The sequences come from CD4+ T cells from peripheral blood mononuclear cells, collected in the third trimester of pregnancy. This clonotype was obtained from a female donor in good health, enrolled as a control in a pregnancy study. The CDR3 spells CASGTPRRAGELFF. The CDR3 coding sequence is TGTGCCAGCGGAACCCCGAGGAGGGCCGGGGAGCTGTTTTTT.